The 32 T cell receptor beta chains listed next were all sequenced from one sample in a study of human T cells and chemical hapten exposure. Sample time point: patch test 1, 2 weeks after DPC sensitization. Treatment given: therapeutic diphenylcyclopropenone sensitization with weekly scalp DPC. Via MiXCR, TCRdb re-called the RACE reads, giving one row per CDR3 protein. Of 180,000 or so distinct CDR3 sequences listed, approximately 20% are singletons. This specimen was whole blood, taken in connection with sensitization to the hapten diphenylcyclopropenone (DPC). These receptors were taken from a woman aged 45-65 years with alopecia areata. Some clones in this sample may be carry-over from other donors' samples.

This clonotype was seen only a few times. The rearrangement uses TRBV5-5 and TRBJ1-2; weak D call: TRBD1 (5 bases). Looked up from germline, CDR1 is SGHKS and CDR2 is YYEKEE (reference sequence). Trimming pared 0 bases from V and 2 bases from J, leaving 8 bases between. The CDR3 extends over 14 amino acids. CDR3 DNA sequence: TGTGCCAGCAGCTTGGCGTGGGGGAACTATGGCTACACCTTC. This sequence encodes CASSLAWGNYGYTF.

This clonotype was observed a few times. The CDR3 DNA sequence: TGTGTCAGCCAGGGAAACTACAATGAGCAGTTCTTC. Translation gives CVSQGNYNEQFF. V is TRBV19 and J is TRBJ2-1; D may be TRBD1 (5 bases). CDR1 is LNHDA and CDR2 is SQIVND in the germline V gene (reference sequence). The CDR3 has 12 amino acids.

This clonotype appeared a few times. The J gene is TRBJ2-1, the V gene TRBV2, with D hard to call. The germline gives CDR1 SNHLY, CDR2 FYNNEI. Trimming removed 4 bases from V and 9 bases from J, with 7 bases in between. There are 11 residues in the CDR3. The CDR3 is CASSAWGEQFF. CDR3 sequence (DNA): TGTGCCAGCAGTGCATGGGGTGAGCAGTTCTTC. The entire variable domain, with the rest obtained from reference TRBV2 and TRBJ2-1, is as follows: EPEVTQTPSHQVTQMGQEVILRCVPISNHLYFYWYRQILGQKVEFLVSFYNNEISEKSEIFDDQFSVERPDGSNFTLKIRSTKLEDSAMYFCASSAWGEQFFGPGTRLTVL.

The chain has TRBV7-2 and TRBJ2-1; D possibly corresponds to TRBD2 (7 bases). Germline loops: CDR1 SGHTA, CDR2 FQGNSA. The CDR3 has 15 amino acids. The V gene lost 3 bases and the J gene lost 6 bases, with 15 bases spanning the gap. This CDR3 reads CASSLRTRGFNEQFF. In DNA form, the CDR3 reads TGTGCCAGCAGCTTGAGGACTAGGGGGTTCAATGAGCAGTTCTTC. The whole variable domain, filled in from reference TRBV7-2 and TRBJ2-1, reads GAGVSQSPSNKVTEKGKDVELRCDPISGHTALYWYRQSLGQGLEFLIYFQGNSAPDKSGLPSDRFSAERTGGSVSTLTIQRTQQEDSAVYLCASSLRTRGFNEQFFGPGTRLTVL.

In this sample, this clonotype turned up many times. The rearrangement links TRBV3-1 to TRBJ1-5; tentative D call: TRBD1 (5 bases). The CDR3 extends over 16 amino acids. V shed 3 bases and J shed 6 bases, with 18 bases lying between them. Germline V gene data show CDR1 as LGHDT and CDR2 as YNNKEL (reference sequence). CDR3 in amino acids: CASSQGVPGVSQPQHF. The CDR3 DNA follows: TGTGCCAGCAGCCAGGGGGTCCCCGGAGTCAGTCAGCCCCAGCATTTT.

The rearrangement uses TRBV5-1 and TRBJ2-2; TRBD2 might be the D (6 bases). Trimming pared 1 base from V and 5 bases from J, leaving 9 bases between. The CDR3 consists of 14 residues. Per the germline V gene, CDR1 is SGHRS and CDR2 is YFSETQ. CDR3 protein: CASSLRSGTGELFF. The CDR3 DNA reads as TGCGCCAGCAGCTTGCGTAGCGGAACCGGGGAGCTGTTTTTT.

The chain joins TRBV6-1 to TRBJ1-2; 8 bases are a match to TRBD1. V lost 6 bases and J lost 0; bases outside the gene matches: 9. In germline, CDR1 is MNHNS, CDR2 SASEGT. This CDR3 region has 16 residues. The CDR3 loop is CASSFGQGITNYGYTF. Here the CDR3 DNA reads TGTGCCAGCAGCTTTGGACAGGGTATTACTAACTATGGCTACACCTTC.

This clonotype was counted only a few times. The J gene is TRBJ1-2, the V gene TRBV12-3 or TRBV12-4; TRBD1 aligns across 9 bases. J was trimmed by 6 bases and V by 6 bases; bases with no gene match: 2. The CDR3 contains 12 residues. The CDR3 coding sequence is TGTGCCAGCAGATACAGGGGGCATGGCTACACCTTC. This sequence encodes CASRYRGHGYTF.

The chain couples TRBV5-1 to TRBJ1-1; TRBD1 is a possible D gene (5 bases). This CDR3 has 15 residues. V lost 1 base to trimming and J lost 4 bases, with 14 bases between them. CDR1 is SGHRS, CDR2 YFSETQ, per germline. The CDR3 region is CASSLWGAGGTEAFF. The CDR3 DNA is TGCGCCAGCAGCTTGTGGGGAGCTGGGGGCACTGAAGCTTTCTTT.

Note on this clonotype: The limits of the CDR3 on the DNA are not certain, so only TCRdb's listed CDR3 is given. V and J are TRBV3-1 and TRBJ2-5. Germline CDR1 and CDR2: LGHDT and YNNKEL (reference sequence). The CDR3 is 12 residues long, counting both termini. CDR3 sequence reads: CASSQHFGTQYF.

The rearrangement uses TRBV5-1 and TRBJ1-1; a possible D gene is TRBD1 (5 bases). Looked up from germline, CDR1 is SGHRS and CDR2 is YFSETQ. This CDR3 has 15 residues. The V end lost 0 bases, the J end lost 2 bases, and 11 bases lay between the germline ends. For the CDR3, the DNA is TGCGCCAGCAGCTTGGATCGTGGGGGAAACACTGAAGCTTTCTTT. As protein: CASSLDRGGNTEAFF. Filled out from reference TRBV5-1 and TRBJ1-1, the complete variable domain reads KAGVTQTPRYLIKTRGQQVTLSCSPISGHRSVSWYQQTPGQGLQFLFEYFSETQRNKGNFPGRFSGRQFSNSRSEMNVSTLELGDSALYLCASSLDRGGNTEAFFGQGTRLTVV.

The rearrangement links TRBV11-2 to TRBJ2-7; TRBD1 matches at 8 bases. The J segment lost 5 bases and the V segment lost 0 bases, leaving 9 bases of the junction unmatched. CDR3 length: 16 residues. CDR1 SGHAT and CDR2 FQNNGV come from the germline V gene. CDR3 region: CASSLDFGQGTNEQYF. In DNA, the CDR3 is TGTGCCAGCAGCTTAGATTTTGGACAGGGCACAAACGAGCAGTACTTC.

This clonotype was counted between two and nine times. This sequence joins TRBV3-1 and TRBJ1-1; unclear D gene. The CDR3 is 13 residues long. The germline V gene has CDR1 LGHDT and CDR2 YNNKEL (reference sequence). V was clipped by 1 base and J by 7 bases, with 10 bases between them. Here the CDR3 reads CASSQAVLGEAFF. The CDR3 nucleotides are TGTGCCAGCAGCCAAGCTGTATTGGGTGAAGCTTTCTTT.

The V and J genes are TRBV6-2 or TRBV6-3 and TRBJ2-1; D unclear. The V gene's germline CDR1 is MNHEY and CDR2 SVGEGT. There are 14 residues in the CDR3. V lost 2 bases to trimming and J lost 1 base, with 6 bases between them. The CDR3 bases are TGTGCCAGCAGTTACATCCGGTCCTACAATGAGCAGTTCTTC. It is translated as CASSYIRSYNEQFF.

The rearrangement links TRBV20-1 to TRBJ2-7, with TRBD2 matching over 9 bases. Per germline, CDR1 DFQATT and CDR2 SNEGSKA (reference sequence). The CDR3 length is 13 residues. Trimming removed 3 bases from V and 4 bases from J; junction bases left unmatched: 4. The DNA for the CDR3 is TGCAGTGCTAGGGATAGCGGGAGATACGAGCAGTACTTC. Its protein product is CSARDSGRYEQYF.

This clonotype was found a few times. V is TRBV5-1 and J is TRBJ2-1; D might be TRBD2 (6 bases). Germline V gene sequence: CDR1 SGHRS, CDR2 YFSETQ. The length of the CDR3 is 15 residues. Trimming shortened V by 0 bases and J by 2 bases, and 9 bases separated the two germline ends. CDR3: CASSLAGVTYNEQFF. CDR3 DNA: TGCGCCAGCAGCTTGGCGGGAGTTACCTACAATGAGCAGTTCTTC.

The V and J genes are TRBV20-1 and TRBJ1-4; a weak D match, TRBD1 (5 bases). V was clipped by 0 bases and J by 6 bases, with 11 bases between them. The germline V gene encodes CDR1 DFQATT and CDR2 SNEGSKA (reference sequence). The CDR3 length is 14 residues. Here the CDR3 DNA reads TGCAGTGCTAGAGACTCAAGAGGGGATGAAAAACTGTTTTTT. It yields the protein CSARDSRGDEKLFF.

The genes are TRBV29-1 and TRBJ2-3; D possibly corresponds to TRBD1 (6 bases). CDR1 and CDR2 from the germline V gene are SQVTM and ANQGSEA. There are 14 residues in the CDR3. V was clipped by 7 bases and J by 4 bases, with 18 bases between them. The CDR3 protein is CSARRGDIADTQYF. The CDR3 nucleotides read TGCAGCGCAAGAAGAGGGGACATCGCAGATACGCAGTATTTT.

This clonotype was found a few times. This rearrangement joins TRBV7-8 to TRBJ2-1; TRBD2 aligns across 9 bases. This CDR3 is 17 amino acids long. CDR1 and CDR2 (germline): SGHVS, FQNEAQ. Trimming removed 4 bases from V and 2 bases from J; junction bases left unmatched: 9. CDR3 residues: CASSSRPGGRAYNEQFF. The DNA of the CDR3 is TGTGCCAGCAGCTCCCGACCGGGCGGGAGGGCCTACAATGAGCAGTTCTTC.

This sequence joins TRBV6-5 and TRBJ2-1; 11 bases are shared with TRBD2. V trimming: 0 bases; J trimming: 6 bases; junction bases outside the gene matches: 4. Looked up from germline, CDR1 is MNHEY and CDR2 is SVGAGI. The CDR3 totals 16 residues. CDR3 DNA sequence: TGTGCCAGCAGTTACTCCACTAGCGGGAGATTCAATGAGCAGTTCTTC. Its protein product is CASSYSTSGRFNEQFF.

The chain recombines TRBV6-2 or TRBV6-3 with TRBJ2-7; D is unresolved. Germline assignment: CDR1 MNHEY and CDR2 SVGEGT. Trimming stripped 0 bases from V and 2 bases from J, with 11 bases between. The CDR3 is 15 amino acids. CDR3 nucleotide sequence: TGTGCCAGCAGTTACTCAAAAGGTAGAACCTACGAGCAGTACTTC. It yields the protein CASSYSKGRTYEQYF.

CDR3: CAITRGAPYNEQFF. CDR3 nucleotide sequence: TGTGCCATCACGCGGGGAGCGCCCTACAATGAGCAGTTCTTC. The rearrangement joins TRBV6-1 to TRBJ2-1, with D maybe TRBD2 (6 bases). Per the germline V gene, CDR1 is MNHNS and CDR2 is SASEGT. The CDR3 extends over 14 amino acids. The V end was cut by 10 bases, the J end by 2 bases, with 15 bases between.

In its sample, this clonotype was seen a few times. The chain recombines TRBV7-9 with TRBJ2-3; 8 bases line up with TRBD2. The CDR3 length is 16 residues. After removal of 0 bases from V and 0 bases from J, the junction contained 2 bases not matched to a gene. Germline V CDR1 and CDR2: SEHNR, FQNEAQ (reference sequence). The CDR3 DNA reads TGTGCCAGCAGCTTAGCGCCTAGCGGGAGCACAGATACGCAGTATTTT. This encodes CASSLAPSGSTDTQYF. The full variable domain, with the rest looked up from reference TRBV7-9 and TRBJ2-3, is DTGVSQNPRHKITKRGQNVTFRCDPISEHNRLYWYRQTLGQGPEFLTYFQNEAQLEKSRLLSDRFSAERPKGSFSTLEIQRTEQGDSAMYLCASSLAPSGSTDTQYFGPGTRLTVL.

The chain joins TRBV2 to TRBJ2-4, with D tentatively TRBD1 (5 bases). The CDR3 length is 16 residues. V lost 2 bases, J lost 7 bases, and 18 bases lay in between. Germline-derived CDR1 and CDR2 are SNHLY and FYNNEI. CDR3 sequence (DNA): TGTGCCAGCAGTGAAAAGTTACAGGTGGTCAAGAACATTCAGTACTTC. Its translation is CASSEKLQVVKNIQYF. The variable domain in full, with the rest retrieved from reference TRBV2 and TRBJ2-4, is EPEVTQTPSHQVTQMGQEVILRCVPISNHLYFYWYRQILGQKVEFLVSFYNNEISEKSEIFDDQFSVERPDGSNFTLKIRSTKLEDSAMYFCASSEKLQVVKNIQYFGAGTRLSVL.

The chain has TRBV10-2 and TRBJ2-1; a weak D match, TRBD2 (6 bases). CDR1 WSHSY and CDR2 SAAADI come from the germline V gene. V was shortened by 4 bases and J by 3 bases, with 13 bases between the two germline ends. This CDR3 has 15 residues. CDR3 in DNA: TGCGCCAGCAGTGCATCTAGCGCCTACTACAATGAGCAGTTCTTC. Translated, it gives CASSASSAYYNEQFF.

The chain has TRBV9 and TRBJ1-6; perhaps TRBD1 as D (6 bases). This CDR3 comprises 17 residues. Trimming stripped 0 bases from V and 10 bases from J, with 20 bases between. The germline V gene encodes CDR1 SGDLS and CDR2 YYNGEE. The CDR3 DNA sequence: TGTGCCAGCAGCGTAGGACAGATTGGGGGCTCGGGCTCACCCCTCCACTTT. It yields the protein CASSVGQIGGSGSPLHF.

The V gene is TRBV7-2, the J gene TRBJ2-3; the D gene could be TRBD1 or TRBD2 (5 bases each). The V gene's germline CDR1 is SGHTA and CDR2 FQGNSA. V dropped 3 bases and J dropped 1 base, with 11 bases sitting between them. The CDR3 totals 15 residues. The CDR3 coding sequence is TGTGCCAGCAGCTTGGGGCGGGTGGGCACAGATACGCAGTATTTT. It yields the protein CASSLGRVGTDTQYF. Full variable domain (remainder filled in from reference TRBV7-2 and TRBJ2-3): GAGVSQSPSNKVTEKGKDVELRCDPISGHTALYWYRQSLGQGLEFLIYFQGNSAPDKSGLPSDRFSAERTGGSVSTLTIQRTQQEDSAVYLCASSLGRVGTDTQYFGPGTRLTVL.

The rearrangement uses TRBV9 and TRBJ1-1; 7 bases agree with TRBD1. Germline V lookup: CDR1 SGDLS, CDR2 YYNGEE. J gave up 5 bases and V 2 bases, and 9 bases lay outside the gene matches. The CDR3 covers 15 residues. The DNA for the CDR3 is TGTGCCAGCAGCGTGACAGGGTTGCAGTTTACTGAAGCTTTCTTT. Translation gives CASSVTGLQFTEAFF.

The chain couples TRBV6-6 to TRBJ1-5, with 8 bases aligning to TRBD1. Per the germline V gene, CDR1 is MNHNY and CDR2 is SVGAGI (reference sequence). Trimming took 4 bases from V and 5 from J; bases not matched to a gene: 4. The CDR3 covers 14 residues. CDR3 sequence reads: CASSSQTGDQPQHF. The CDR3 coding sequence is TGTGCCAGCAGTTCACAGACAGGGGATCAGCCCCAGCATTTT.

The chain recombines TRBV12-3 or TRBV12-4 with TRBJ2-1; 9 bases agree with TRBD2. The ends lost 4 bases at V and 2 bases at J; junction bases unmatched: 6. CDR3 length equals 16 residues. The chain's CDR3 is CASSSSGGRAYNEQFF. The DNA of the CDR3 is TGTGCCAGCAGTTCATCAGGCGGGAGGGCCTACAATGAGCAGTTCTTC.

The chain links TRBV10-3 to TRBJ2-7, with a weak D call TRBD1 (6 bases). CDR3 size: 13 residues. CDR1 is ENHRY and CDR2 is SYGVKD in the germline V gene. V lost 10 bases and J lost 0, with 13 bases in between. CDR3 region: CASRGFSSYEQYF. CDR3 sequence (DNA): TGTGCCAGCAGGGGATTCAGCTCCTACGAGCAGTACTTC.

This clonotype was recorded a few times. The chain links TRBV14 to TRBJ2-5; 7 positions match TRBD1. Germline V gene data show CDR1 as SGHDN and CDR2 as FVKESK. With 3 bases clipped from V and 3 bases from J, the junction kept 4 bases outside the gene matches. CDR3 length: 14 residues. DNA of the CDR3: TGTGCCAGCAGCCACAGACAGGGAAAAGAGACCCAGTACTTC. Translating it yields CASSHRQGKETQYF.